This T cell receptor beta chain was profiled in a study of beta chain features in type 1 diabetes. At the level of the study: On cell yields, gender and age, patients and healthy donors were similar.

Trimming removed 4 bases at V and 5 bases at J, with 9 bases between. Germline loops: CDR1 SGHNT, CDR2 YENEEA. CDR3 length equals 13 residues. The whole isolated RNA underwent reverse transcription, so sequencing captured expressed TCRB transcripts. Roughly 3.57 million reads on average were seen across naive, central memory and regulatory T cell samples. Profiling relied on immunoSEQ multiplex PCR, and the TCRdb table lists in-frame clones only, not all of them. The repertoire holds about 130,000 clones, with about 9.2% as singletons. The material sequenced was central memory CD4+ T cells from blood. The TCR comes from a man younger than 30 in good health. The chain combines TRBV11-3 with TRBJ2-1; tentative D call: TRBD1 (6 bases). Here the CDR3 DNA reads TGTGCCAGCAGCTCCCGACAGGACAATGAGCAGTTCTTC. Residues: CASSSRQDNEQFF. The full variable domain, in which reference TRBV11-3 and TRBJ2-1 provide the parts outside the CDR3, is EAGVVQSPRYKIIEKKQPVAFWCNPISGHNTLYWYLQNLGQGPELLIRYENEEAVDDSQLPKDRFSAERLKGVDSTLKIQPAELGDSAVYLCASSSRQDNEQFFGPGTRLTVL.